This T cell receptor beta chain was captured in a study of blood T cell repertoires in COVID-19 (dated by TCRdb to about 2020). About the study as a whole: Collaborator samples came from the United States, Italy and Spain and covered acute and convalescent phases of COVID-19. The material from the prospective study consisted of cDNA or gDNA derived from T cells, B-cell-depleted T cells, or PBMCs. The dataset comprised deeply sampled blood TCRbeta repertoires from subjects exposed to, actively infected with, or recovered from COVID-19. The repertoires were released in a freely available public database meant as a resource for research on the immune response to SARS-CoV-2. The samples were drawn from two sources: the first 160 participants of the ongoing ImmuneRACE study, and over 1,000 subjects contributed by 6 global collaborators. The sample metadata nearly always contained a de-identified subject ID, COVID-19 status, age in years and sex. Where available, HLA class I and class II types were obtained from metadata supplied by the sample provider rather than from assay-based typing.

Collaborating institutions collected whole blood in K2EDTA tubes following their own protocols. Collaborator samples were shipped for TCRbeta analysis as frozen whole blood, isolated PBMCs, or DNA extracted from either sample type. V trim: 3 bases; J trim: 3 bases; unmatched bases: 7. The CDR3 runs 15 residues from the cysteine to the phenylalanine. The only DNA kept is the CDR3, 45 bases in frame from the first base. Via the germline V gene (reference sequence), CDR1 is LNHDA and CDR2 SQIVND. The table lists this clone with a count of one. Its antigen is currently not known. Base qualities are not at hand, and no much larger clone is one base apart. TCRbeta CDR3 regions were amplified from genomic DNA using the immunoSEQ Assay, a bias-controlled multiplex PCR. Per the original workflow: The number of nucleated cells in each sample was estimated by amplification of reference gene primers within the assay. To quantify the absolute abundance of each unique TCRbeta CDR3 rearrangement, sequence reads were collapsed and filtered. For each sample, productive Simpson clonality was calculated as the square root of Simpson's diversity index over productive rearrangements. As stored in TCRdb, this immuneACCESS dataset retains in-frame rearrangements with V and J assigned. A fraction of the clones does not appear; measured against another copy, unresolved V genes explain less than half of the discrepancy, and the remainder lacks a known reason. V and J calls and clone size are given by that table; D and trimming were obtained from the DNA. In all, the sample holds about 210,000 clones, and around 90% of those were seen once. The ten largest clones represent roughly 1.2% of the sample.

Overall study results and their limits: How much clinical and demographic metadata was included differed by source and by participant, and the metadata was provided uncurated.

The chain employs TRBV19 and TRBJ1-1; the junction holds 7 bases that match TRBD1. The sequence derives from a man aged 25 to 45 with acute or convalescent COVID-19. Sequenced material: peripheral blood. The CDR3 region reads CASSIKQGMYTEAFF. The bases read TGTGCCAGTAGTATCAAACAGGGGATGTACACTGAAGCTTTCTTT.